Following are 3 T cell receptor beta chains from one sample sequenced in a study of blood T cell repertoires in COVID-19. This table comes from immunoSEQ multiplex PCR, and its TCRdb copy is limited to in-frame clones, with some not included. The table shows around 97,000 clones, with about 90% occurring only once. The specimen was peripheral blood. The receptors here all came from a man aged 50-59 years in a cohort sampled during active COVID-19.

This chain joins TRBV5-1 and TRBJ2-7; TRBD1 aligns across 7 bases. The CDR3 length is 15 residues. Germline V gene data show CDR1 as SGHRS and CDR2 as YFSETQ. The trim removed 0 bases at V and 5 bases at J, leaving 8 bases unmatched. This chain's CDR3 is CASSLGSGTGDEQYV. The CDR3 coding sequence is TGCGCCAGCAGCTTGGGATCAGGAACAGGGGACGAGCAGTACGTC.

This chain uses TRBV4-2 with TRBJ1-4; TRBD1 matches at 8 bases. With V trimmed by 6 bases and J by 7 bases, 7 bases remained unmatched. Germline V gene data show CDR1 as LGHNA and CDR2 as YNFKEQ. This CDR3 contains 14 residues. The CDR3 region is CASRTGGAGEKLFF. As DNA, the CDR3 is TGTGCCAGCAGAACAGGGGGAGCGGGTGAAAAACTGTTTTTT.

The chain is built from TRBV5-1 and TRBJ1-6; D perhaps matches TRBD1 (6 bases). The CDR3 loop spans 16 amino acids. The V end was cut by 0 bases, the J end by 4 bases, with 11 bases between. Germline V gives CDR1 SGHRS, CDR2 YFSETQ. This CDR3 reads CASSLVGAGYNSPLHF. The CDR3 coding sequence is TGCGCCAGCAGCTTGGTGGGGGCTGGTTATAATTCACCCCTCCACTTT.